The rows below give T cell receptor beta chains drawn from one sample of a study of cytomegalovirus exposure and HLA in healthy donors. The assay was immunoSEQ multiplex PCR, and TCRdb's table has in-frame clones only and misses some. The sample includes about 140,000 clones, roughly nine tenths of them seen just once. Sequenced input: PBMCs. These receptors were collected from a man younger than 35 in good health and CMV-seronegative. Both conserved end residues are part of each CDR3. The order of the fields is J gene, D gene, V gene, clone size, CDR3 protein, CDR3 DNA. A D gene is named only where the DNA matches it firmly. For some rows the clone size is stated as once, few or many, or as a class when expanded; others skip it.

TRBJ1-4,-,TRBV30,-,CVSSGRLPNEKLFF,TGTGTTTCCAGCGGGAGGCTTCCTAATGAAAAACTGTTTTTT
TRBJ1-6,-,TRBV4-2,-,CASSQDQVQGMNSPLHF,TGTGCCAGCAGCCAAGATCAGGTTCAGGGAATGAATTCACCCCTCCACTTT
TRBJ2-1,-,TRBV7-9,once,CASSLEGPNEQFF,TGTGCCAGCAGCTTGGAGGGACCCAATGAGCAGTTCTTC
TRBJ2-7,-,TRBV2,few,CASSYGLYEQYF,TGTGCCAGCAGCTACGGACTCTACGAGCAGTACTTC
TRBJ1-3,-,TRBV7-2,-,CASSRPGAGNTIYF,TGTGCCAGCAGCCGGCCAGGTGCTGGAAACACCATATATTTT
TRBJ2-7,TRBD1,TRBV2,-,CATREGQADSYEQYF,TGTGCCACTAGAGAGGGACAGGCCGACTCCTACGAGCAGTACTTC
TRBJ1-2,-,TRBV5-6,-,CASSLKSSVGYTF,TGTGCCAGCAGCTTGAAGAGCTCGGTTGGCTACACCTTC
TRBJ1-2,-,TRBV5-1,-,CASSPSPGNYGYTF,TGCGCCAGCAGCCCATCTCCAGGGAACTATGGCTACACCTTC
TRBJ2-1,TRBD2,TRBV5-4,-,CASSLEGAGGRNEQFF,TGTGCCAGCAGCTTGGAAGGTGCGGGGGGGAGGAATGAGCAGTTCTTC
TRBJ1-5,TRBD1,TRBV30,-,CAWSGQGDQPQHF,TGTGCCTGGAGTGGACAGGGAGATCAGCCCCAGCATTTT
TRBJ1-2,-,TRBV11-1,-,CASSLTGDLSYGYTF,TGTGCCAGCAGCCTGACAGGAGACCTATCCTATGGCTACACCTTC
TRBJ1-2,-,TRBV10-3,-,CAIHTGSSNYGYTF,TGTGCCATCCACACAGGGTCCTCTAACTATGGCTACACCTTC
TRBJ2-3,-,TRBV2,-,CASSDGQYSTDTQYF,TGTGCCAGCAGTGACGGACAGTATAGCACAGATACGCAGTATTTT
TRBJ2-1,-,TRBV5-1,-,CASSSMTMSSYNEQFF,TGCGCCAGCAGCTCAATGACTATGAGCTCCTACAATGAGCAGTTCTTC
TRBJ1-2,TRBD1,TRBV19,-,CASSLRQGRPTF,TGTGCCAGTAGTCTAAGACAGGGGCGCCCCACCTTC
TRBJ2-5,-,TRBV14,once,CASSHFGGQETQYF,TGTGCCAGCAGCCACTTCGGGGGCCAAGAGACCCAGTACTTC
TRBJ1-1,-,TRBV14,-,CASSQEKGLDSRAFF,TGTGCCAGCAGCCAAGAGAAGGGACTGGACTCGCGAGCTTTCTTT
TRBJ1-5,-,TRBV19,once,CASSWHSNQPQHF,TGTGCCAGTAGTTGGCATAGCAATCAGCCCCAGCATTTT